This T cell receptor beta chain is from a study of T cells in Graves' hyperthyroidism and ophthalmopathy (dated by TCRdb to about 2019). With respect to the entire study: Peripheral blood samples were taken at initial diagnosis, before any treatment was given. TCR V-J signatures able to tell the groups apart were searched for in a discovery cohort of some 100 patients, of whom more than 40 had Graves' ophthalmopathy and about 60 had stable Graves' hyperthyroidism. An independent validation cohort of 18 to 20 hyperthyroidism patients and about 16 patients who later progressed to ophthalmopathy tested prospective prediction of ophthalmopathy. The approximately 100 discovery patients were divided at random into training and test sets in a 7:3 ratio. In roughly six Graves' hyperthyroidism patients, the study also compared T-cell repertoires from thyroid tissue with T-cell repertoires from blood. Following sampling, methimazole starting at 30 mg daily was given to hyperthyroidism patients, and high-dose intravenous methylprednisolone was given to ophthalmopathy patients. TCR Vbeta CDR3 sequencing of approximately 140 peripheral blood samples (approximately 44 ophthalmopathy, about 75 hyperthyroidism and about 17 progressor patients) is reported in the paper.

In its sample, this clonotype was seen many times. The antigen this receptor binds is unknown. Base quality data are lacking; no much larger clone is found one base away. Per the germline V gene, SGHRS is the CDR1 and YFSETQ is the CDR2. From the cysteine up to the phenylalanine, the CDR3 has a length of 19 residues. Only the CDR3 DNA stays, 57 bases, in frame from base 1. V and J are trimmed by 0 bases and 0 bases, and the gene matches miss 9 bases of the junction. What the research found in general, with its limitations: Sample size was not statistically predetermined, and blinding of investigators to group allocation was not performed. Blood samples also contained most of the expanded thyroid clonotypes (frequency above 0.001), which suggests that blood repertoires may reflect thyroid immune responses. A model built on a 13 V-J signature distinguished ophthalmopathy from stable hyperthyroidism, reaching approximately 89% sensitivity and about 81% specificity in cross-validation and 80%/75% in testing. During validation, the model predicted progression to ophthalmopathy a median of about 6.3 months ahead of onset, with around 65% sensitivity and more than 72% specificity.

The TCR beta CDR3 regions were amplified from RNA transcripts. The first round of RT-PCR for the TCR CDR3 was performed with the HTBI primer set and the Qiagen OneStep RT-PCR kit. A second multiplex PCR round built the libraries, followed by size selection and purification. Sequencing of the libraries was done on an Illumina HiSeq2000 using paired-end 100 bp reads. As for the original processing: SOAPnuke was used to process the raw data, throwing out any read that contained adapters or uncalled bases, had a mean Phred below 15, or lacked an exact constant-primer or identifier match. High-quality paired reads were merged with COPE v1.2.5, and unique nucleotide sequences were defined as clonotypes. Clonotypes were aligned to IMGT TRBV, TRBD and TRBJ reference segments using MiTCR v1.1. Only V-J combinations with frequency above 0.0001, covering about 99% of repertoires, were analysed. A TCS score was defined as the ratio of F50 (clonal expansion) to E x V (chaos), with BLOSUM62-based TCRdist applied between CDR3 peptides within each V-J. Welch's t-statistics and random forest reduced 450 to 600 V-J features to fewer than 15, which were used in a naive Bayes classifier (R e1071). TCRdb trimmed the raw reads at Q25, called clones with MiXCR and kept productive beta chains. Rows with a matching CDR3 protein are joined into one entry that keeps the most common DNA and genes. The V and J calls reflect TCRdb's pipeline rather than the authors' work. Recorded for this sample are over 500,000 distinct CDR3 sequences; about a sixth of them occurred a single time. The ten largest clones take up roughly a sixth of the sample.

Ophthalmopathy patients had moderately to severely active disease, Clinical Activity Score of at least 3, NOSPECS grade of at least 4, and duration under 3 months. Any patient with an uncontrolled infection, another autoimmune disease, pregnancy or lactation was excluded. Diagnoses were established on the basis of clinical symptoms, serum thyroxine and TRAb, thyroid ultrasound, and orbital computed tomography. PBMCs were separated from 7.5 to 10 ml of fresh peripheral blood using Ficoll-Paque density gradient centrifugation. Trizol reagent was used to extract total RNA, and RNA quality was then checked on an Agilent 2100 Bioanalyzer.

The receptor comes from a woman between 18 and 29 years old with Graves' ophthalmopathy. This chain joins TRBV5-1 to TRBJ2-1; TRBD2 agrees with 10 junctional bases. The sample taken for sequencing was blood. The nucleotide sequence reads TGCGCCAGCAGCTTGGTACGGACTAGCGGAGCTAGCTCCTACAATGAGCAGTTCTTC. The resulting protein is CASSLVRTSGASSYNEQFF.